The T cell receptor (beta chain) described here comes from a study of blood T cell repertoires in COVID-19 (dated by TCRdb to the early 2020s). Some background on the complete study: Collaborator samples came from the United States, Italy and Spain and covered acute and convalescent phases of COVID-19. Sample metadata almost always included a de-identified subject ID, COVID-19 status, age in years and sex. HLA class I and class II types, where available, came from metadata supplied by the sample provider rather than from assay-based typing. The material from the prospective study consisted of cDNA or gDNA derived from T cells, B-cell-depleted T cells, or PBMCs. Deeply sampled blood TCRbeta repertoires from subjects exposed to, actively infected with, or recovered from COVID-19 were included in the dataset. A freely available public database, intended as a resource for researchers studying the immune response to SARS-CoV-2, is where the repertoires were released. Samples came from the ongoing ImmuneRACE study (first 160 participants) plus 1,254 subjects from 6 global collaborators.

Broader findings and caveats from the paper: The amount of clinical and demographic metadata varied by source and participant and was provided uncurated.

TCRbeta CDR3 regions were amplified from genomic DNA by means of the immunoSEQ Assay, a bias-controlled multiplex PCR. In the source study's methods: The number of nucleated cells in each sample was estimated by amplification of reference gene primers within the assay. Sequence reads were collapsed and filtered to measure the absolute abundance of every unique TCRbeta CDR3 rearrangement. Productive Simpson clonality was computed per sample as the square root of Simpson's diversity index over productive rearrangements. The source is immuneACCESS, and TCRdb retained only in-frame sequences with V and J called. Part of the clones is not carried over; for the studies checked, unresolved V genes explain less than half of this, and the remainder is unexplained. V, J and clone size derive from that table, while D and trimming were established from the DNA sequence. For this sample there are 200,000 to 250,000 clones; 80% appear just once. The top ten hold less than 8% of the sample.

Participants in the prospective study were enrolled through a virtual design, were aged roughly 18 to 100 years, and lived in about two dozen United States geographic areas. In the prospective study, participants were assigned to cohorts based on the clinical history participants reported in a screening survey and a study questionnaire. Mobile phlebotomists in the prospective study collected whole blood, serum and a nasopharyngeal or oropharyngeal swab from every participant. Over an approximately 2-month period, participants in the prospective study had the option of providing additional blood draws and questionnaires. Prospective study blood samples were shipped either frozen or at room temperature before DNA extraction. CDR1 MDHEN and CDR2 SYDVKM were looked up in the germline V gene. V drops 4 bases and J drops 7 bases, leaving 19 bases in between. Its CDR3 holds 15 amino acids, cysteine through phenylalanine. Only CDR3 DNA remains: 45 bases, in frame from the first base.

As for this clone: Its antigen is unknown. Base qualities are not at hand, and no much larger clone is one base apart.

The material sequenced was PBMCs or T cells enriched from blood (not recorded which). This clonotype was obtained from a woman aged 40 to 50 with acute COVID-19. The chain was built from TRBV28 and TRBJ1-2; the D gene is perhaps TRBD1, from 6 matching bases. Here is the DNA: TGTGCCAGCAGTTCGGGGGGCAACGATAGGAGTGGCTACACCTTC. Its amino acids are CASSSGGNDRSGYTF.